This T cell receptor beta chain was found in a study of CD8+CD57+ T cells in acquired aplastic anemia (dated by TCRdb to the late 2010s). Background for the entire study: Extracted DNA from sorted CD4+ and CD8+ cells averaged around 3.2 ug, ranging from roughly 0.17 to 30 ug. A CD8+CD57+ expansion meant a frequency higher than the mean frequency seen in healthy subjects.

Points the paper makes about the study in general: No significant difference in CD8+ Simpson's diversity was found between patients and healthy controls (P=0.060). Some 30 CD8+ CDR3 sequences were found to be shared between patients and controls, but these sequences appeared to be highly expressed in patients and within the immunodominant clones of the patients.

Trimming at the junction amounts to 5 bases on V and 6 bases on J, and the germline ends lie 13 bases apart. Including cysteine and phenylalanine, the CDR3 has 14 amino acids. Only the CDR3 DNA is retained, 42 bases long and in frame from the first base. From the germline V gene, CDR1 is SGHNT and CDR2 is YENEEA. About this clonotype: Its antigen is unknown. No base quality information exists; no much larger clone differs at one position.

Profiling of TCR beta VDJ combinations and CDR3 sequences used genomic DNA as the template. TCR repertoire sequencing was run on an Illumina HiSeq 2000. The original methods were these. TRBV/TRBJ rearrangement plots, CDR3 size and DJ length profiles, and Simpson's diversity index were used to assess repertoires. Whichever DNA sequence was most abundant in the deep sequencing data was defined as the immunodominant clone. CDR3 amino acid sequences were checked for sharing between subjects and were compared against published repertoires and the VDJdb database. TCRdb handled the public reads itself, with Q25 trimming in fastp and clone calling in MiXCR, and kept productive beta chains. Each CDR3 protein appears once, grouped with its most common genes and DNA. The V and J calls, along with clone size, are taken from TCRdb and not from the paper's own processing. This sample gives approximately 170,000 distinct CDR3 sequences in total; less than 50% of them show up just once. In total, the top ten clones hold 3.2% of the sample.

The patients picked for sequencing were ones in whom flow cytometry had shown an expansion of CD8+CD57+ cells. Every patient had a diagnosis of severe acquired aplastic anemia based on International Study of Aplastic Anemia and Agranulocytosis and Camitta criteria. Patients had received no therapy at the time of blood sampling. In the study, sorted CD4+ and CD8+ blood T cells from patients with severe aplastic anemia and from healthy subjects underwent deep sequencing of TCR repertoires. Patients were enrolled in the USA under clinicaltrials.gov protocols 00001620, 01623167, 00001397, 00071045, 00081523 and 00961064. Ficoll-Paque density gradient centrifugation was used to isolate peripheral blood mononuclear cells. Before DNA was extracted, CD4+ and CD8+ T cells were sorted using either FACS or magnetic beads.

This clonotype was sampled from a human donor with aplastic anemia. Source material: sorted CD4+, CD8+, or CD8+CD57+ T cells (not recorded which) from PBMCs. The chain uses TRBV11-3 and TRBJ2-2, with TRBD1 perhaps the D gene, on 5 matching bases. The bases are TGTGCCAGCAGCCATATATCAGGGTCCGGGGAGCTGTTTTTT. Translated, this is CASSHISGSGELFF.